This entry is about one TCR beta chain. Its cognate antigen is unknown. The length of the CDR3 is 15 residues. Germline values: CDR1 SGHVS, CDR2 FQNEAQ. V was cut by 1 base and J by 0 bases, with 9 bases left in between. Clones were sequenced by immunoSEQ multiplex PCR, and TCRdb holds only the in-frame ones, with some missing. The sample comprises 130,000 or so clones, about 89% of which are singletons, and approximately 9.8% rests with the top ten. This sample stems from a study of T cell responses to AZD1222 COVID-19 vaccine. Overall study results and limits: All repertoire sampling was performed exclusively after the peak T cell response. Spike-specific TCRs gained breadth and depth after people received two AZD1222 doses.

The J gene is TRBJ1-2, the V gene TRBV7-8; the D is unclear. The source of this sequence is an adult who received the AZD1222 COVID-19 vaccine. The sample was peripheral blood, taken 28 days after the second AZD1222 dose. CDR3 sequence reads: CASSLGPIPNYGYTF. The CDR3 coding sequence is TGTGCCAGCAGCTTAGGCCCAATACCTAACTATGGCTACACCTTC.